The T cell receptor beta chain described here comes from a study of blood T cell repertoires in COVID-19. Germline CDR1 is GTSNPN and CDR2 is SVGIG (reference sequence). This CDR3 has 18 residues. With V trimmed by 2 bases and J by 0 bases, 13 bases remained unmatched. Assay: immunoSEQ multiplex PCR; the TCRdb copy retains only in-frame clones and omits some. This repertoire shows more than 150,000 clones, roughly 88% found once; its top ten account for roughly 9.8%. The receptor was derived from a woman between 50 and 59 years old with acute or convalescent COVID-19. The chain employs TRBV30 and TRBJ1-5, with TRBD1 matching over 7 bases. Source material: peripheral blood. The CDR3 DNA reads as TGTGCCTGGAGTAACGACAGGGCGGGGTTCTATAGCAATCAGCCCCAGCATTTT. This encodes CAWSNDRAGFYSNQPQHF. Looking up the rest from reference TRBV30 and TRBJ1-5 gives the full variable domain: SQTIHQWPATLVQPVGSPLSLECTVEGTSNPNLYWYRQAAGRGLQLLFYSVGIGQISSEVPQNLSASRPQDRQFILSSKKLLLSDSGFYLCAWSNDRAGFYSNQPQHFGDGTRLSIL.